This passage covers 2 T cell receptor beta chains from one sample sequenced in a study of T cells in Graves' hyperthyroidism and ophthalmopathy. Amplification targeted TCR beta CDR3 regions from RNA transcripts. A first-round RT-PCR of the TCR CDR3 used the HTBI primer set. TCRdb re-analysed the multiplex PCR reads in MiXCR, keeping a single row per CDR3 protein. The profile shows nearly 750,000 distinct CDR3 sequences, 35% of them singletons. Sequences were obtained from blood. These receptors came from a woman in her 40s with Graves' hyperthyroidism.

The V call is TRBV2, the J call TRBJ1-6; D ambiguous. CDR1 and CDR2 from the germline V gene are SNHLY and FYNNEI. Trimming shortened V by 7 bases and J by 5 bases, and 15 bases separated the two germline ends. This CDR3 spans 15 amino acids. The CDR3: CASTPLRQNNSPLHF. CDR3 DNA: TGTGCCAGCACCCCGCTCCGACAAAATAATTCACCCCTCCACTTT.

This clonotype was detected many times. The CDR3 spells CSLRLRNTGELFF. CDR3 DNA sequence: TGCAGTTTGCGACTGAGGAACACCGGGGAGCTGTTTTTT. V and J are TRBV29-1 and TRBJ2-2; D is ambiguous. The CDR3 length is 13 residues. The germline V gene has CDR1 SQVTM and CDR2 ANQGSEA.